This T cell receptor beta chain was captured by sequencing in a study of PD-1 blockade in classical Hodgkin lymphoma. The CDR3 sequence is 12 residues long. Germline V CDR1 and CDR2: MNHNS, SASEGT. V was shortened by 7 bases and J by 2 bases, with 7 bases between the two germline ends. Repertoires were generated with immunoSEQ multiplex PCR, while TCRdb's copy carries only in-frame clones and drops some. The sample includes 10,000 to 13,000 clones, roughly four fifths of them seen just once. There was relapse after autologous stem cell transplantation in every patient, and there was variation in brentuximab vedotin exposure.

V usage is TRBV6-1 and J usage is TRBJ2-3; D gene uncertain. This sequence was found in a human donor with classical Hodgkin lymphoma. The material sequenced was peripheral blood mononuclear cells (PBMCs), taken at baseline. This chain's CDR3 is CASKAYTDTQYF. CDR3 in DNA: TGTGCCAGCAAGGCCTACACAGATACGCAGTATTTT.